These 5 T cell receptor beta chains originate from one sample sequenced in a study of T cells in localized non-small cell lung cancer. Clones were sequenced by immunoSEQ multiplex PCR, and TCRdb holds only the in-frame ones, with some missing. This table has 30,000 to 35,000 clones, roughly 90% appearing once. The sample consisted of peripheral blood, taken before any cancer treatment. The source of these receptors is a woman between 35 and 70 years old with stage I lung adenocarcinoma.

This rearrangement joins TRBV6-1 to TRBJ2-6, with a possible D match to TRBD1 (6 bases). CDR1 MNHNS and CDR2 SASEGT come from the germline V gene. V shed 4 bases and J shed 3 bases, with 10 bases lying between them. The CDR3 consists of 15 residues. DNA for the CDR3: TGTGCCAGCAGTGCGGACAGACTTGGGGCCAACGTCCTGACTTTC. Residues: CASSADRLGANVLTF.

This rearrangement joins TRBV9 to TRBJ1-4; D is perhaps TRBD1 (5 bases). The V gene's germline CDR1 is SGDLS and CDR2 YYNGEE. The CDR3 is 15 amino acids. V was trimmed by 4 bases and J by 8 bases, leaving 18 bases between them. CDR3 sequence (DNA): TGTGCCAGCAGCCTAGGGGACCGAAATGGGGAAAAACTGTTTTTT. It is translated as CASSLGDRNGEKLFF.

This chain joins TRBV27 and TRBJ1-5; 7 bases fit TRBD1. This CDR3 has 15 residues. J lost 6 bases, V lost 4 bases, and 9 bases had no gene match. Germline CDR1 is MNHEY and CDR2 is SMNVEV (reference sequence). The CDR3 DNA reads as TGTGCCAGCAGTTCGATCGACAGGGCTTCTCAGCCCCAGCATTTT. This encodes CASSSIDRASQPQHF.

V usage is TRBV4-2 and J usage is TRBJ2-3; 7 bases map to TRBD2. V gave up 0 bases and J gave up 4 bases; unmatched junction bases: 13. Germline CDR1 is LGHNA and CDR2 is YNFKEQ. CDR3 size: 18 residues. As DNA, the CDR3 is TGTGCCAGCAGCCAAGAAGCCCAACTAGCGCCTCGACCAGATACGCAGTATTTT. Translating it yields CASSQEAQLAPRPDTQYF.

The chain links TRBV5-1 to TRBJ1-4; perhaps TRBD1 as D (5 bases). The CDR3 totals 17 residues. Germline V lookup: CDR1 SGHRS, CDR2 YFSETQ. V was trimmed by 0 bases and J by 0 bases, leaving 12 bases between them. CDR3 nucleotides: TGCGCCAGCAGCTTGGCGGCGGGGGGAGCAACTAATGAAAAACTGTTTTTT. Its translation is CASSLAAGGATNEKLFF.